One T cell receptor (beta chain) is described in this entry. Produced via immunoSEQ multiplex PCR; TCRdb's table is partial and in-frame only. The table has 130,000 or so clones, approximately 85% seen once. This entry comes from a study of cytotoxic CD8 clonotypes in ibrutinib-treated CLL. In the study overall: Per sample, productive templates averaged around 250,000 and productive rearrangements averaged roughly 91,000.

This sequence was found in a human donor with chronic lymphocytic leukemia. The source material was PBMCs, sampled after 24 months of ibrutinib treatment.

The CDR3 bases are TGTGCCAGCAGAAATCCCCCGGGAGGGGTCGGGGAGCTGTTTTTT. This translates into CASRNPPGGVGELFF. The rearrangement uses TRBV5-8 and TRBJ2-2; 8 bases match TRBD2. V lost 5 bases and J lost 7; bases outside the gene matches: 10. The CDR3 runs to 15 residues. In germline, CDR1 is SGHTS, CDR2 YDEGEE.